Reported below is one TCR beta chain. The sample is drawn from a study of blood T cell repertoires in COVID-19. Turning to the study itself: From T cells, B-cell-depleted T cells, or PBMCs came the material, which was cDNA or gDNA.

The CDR3 has 12 residues. V lost 1 base, J lost 2 bases, and 5 bases lay in between. Germline-derived CDR1 and CDR2 are GTSNPN and SVGIG (reference sequence). Only in-frame clones appear in the TCRdb table, and some are missing; sequencing was by immunoSEQ multiplex PCR. The sample gives about 59,000 clones, about four fifths of which show up once; 3.5% is in the top ten. What was sequenced was peripheral blood. This clonotype was obtained from a woman of 80 years or more with acute or convalescent COVID-19. The chain carries TRBV30 and TRBJ1-1; no firm D call. This CDR3 is CAWSGTNTEAFF. The CDR3 nucleotides read TGTGCCTGGAGTGGAACTAACACTGAAGCTTTCTTT.